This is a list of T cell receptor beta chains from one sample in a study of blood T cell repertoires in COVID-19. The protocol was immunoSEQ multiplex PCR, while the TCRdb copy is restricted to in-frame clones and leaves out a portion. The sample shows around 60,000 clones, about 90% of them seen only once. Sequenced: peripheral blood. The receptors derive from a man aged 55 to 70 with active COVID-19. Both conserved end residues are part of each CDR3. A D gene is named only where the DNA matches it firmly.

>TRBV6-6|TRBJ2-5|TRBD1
CASIPPSGQQETQYF
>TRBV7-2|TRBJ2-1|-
CASSPRGDYNNEQFF
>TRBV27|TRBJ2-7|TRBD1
CASSAKTGTALYEQYF
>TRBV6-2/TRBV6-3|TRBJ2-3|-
CASSYFRSTDTQYF
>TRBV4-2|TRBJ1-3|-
CASSQGPGNTIYF
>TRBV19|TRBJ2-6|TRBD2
CASSMGGGSGANVLTF
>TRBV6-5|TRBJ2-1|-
CASSNYNEQFF
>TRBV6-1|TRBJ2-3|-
CASSERSGQSTDTQYF
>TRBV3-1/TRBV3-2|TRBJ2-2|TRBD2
CASSQDGGVGELFF
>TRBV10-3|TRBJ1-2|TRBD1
CANRDRGNYTF
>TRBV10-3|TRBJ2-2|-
CAISVGYENTGELFF
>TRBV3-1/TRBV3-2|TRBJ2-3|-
CASSPLITGTDTQYF
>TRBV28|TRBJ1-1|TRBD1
CASSSTQGSTEAFF
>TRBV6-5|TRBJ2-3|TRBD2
CASSTGTSGTDTQYF
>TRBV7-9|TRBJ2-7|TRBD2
CASSLVFGTSGVYEQYF
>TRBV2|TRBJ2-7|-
CASSQGPYEQYF
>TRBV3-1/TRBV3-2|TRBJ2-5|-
CASSHSVIVETQYF
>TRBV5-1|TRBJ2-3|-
CASTLVNSGDTQYF
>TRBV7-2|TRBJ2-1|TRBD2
CASSDRTSPWNEQFF
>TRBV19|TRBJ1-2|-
CAIRDTVYGYTF
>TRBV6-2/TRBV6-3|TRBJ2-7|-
CASSYDGGSYEQYF
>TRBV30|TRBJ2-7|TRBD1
CAWSPLGTGRLYEQYF
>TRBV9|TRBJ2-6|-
CASSVDGRRLSSGANVLTF
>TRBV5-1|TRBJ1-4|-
CASSLAPQGTNEKLFF
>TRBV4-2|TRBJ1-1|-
CASSQEGFTEAFF
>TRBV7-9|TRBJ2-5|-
CASSLGAGGGFQETQYF
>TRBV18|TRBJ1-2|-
CASSPGGSYGYTF